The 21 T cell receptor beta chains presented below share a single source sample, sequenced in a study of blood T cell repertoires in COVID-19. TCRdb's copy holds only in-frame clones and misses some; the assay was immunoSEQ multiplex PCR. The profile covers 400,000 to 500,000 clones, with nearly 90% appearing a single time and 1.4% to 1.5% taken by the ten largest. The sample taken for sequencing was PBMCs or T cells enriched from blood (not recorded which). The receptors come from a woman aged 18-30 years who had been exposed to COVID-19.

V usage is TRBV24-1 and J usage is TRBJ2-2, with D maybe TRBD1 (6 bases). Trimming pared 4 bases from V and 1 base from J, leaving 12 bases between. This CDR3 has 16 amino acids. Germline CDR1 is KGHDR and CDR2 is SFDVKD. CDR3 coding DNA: TGTGCCACCAGTGACACCTTGACAGGGAACACCGGGGAGCTGTTTTTT. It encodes CATSDTLTGNTGELFF.

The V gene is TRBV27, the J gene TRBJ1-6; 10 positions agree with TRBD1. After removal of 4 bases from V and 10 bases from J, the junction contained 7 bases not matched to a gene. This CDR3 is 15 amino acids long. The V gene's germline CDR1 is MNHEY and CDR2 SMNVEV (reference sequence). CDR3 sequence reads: CASSSPGQGRSPLHF. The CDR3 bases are TGTGCCAGCAGTTCCCCGGGACAGGGGCGGTCACCCCTCCACTTT.

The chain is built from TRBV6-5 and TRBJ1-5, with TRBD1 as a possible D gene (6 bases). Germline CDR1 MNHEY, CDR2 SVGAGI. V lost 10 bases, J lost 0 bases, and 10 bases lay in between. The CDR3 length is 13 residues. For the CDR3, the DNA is TGTGCCACCGGACAGATTAGCAATCAGCCCCAGCATTTT. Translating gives CATGQISNQPQHF.

This CDR3 reads CASSYPGQGLGYGYTF. The CDR3 DNA sequence: TGTGCCAGCAGCTATCCGGGACAGGGGCTGGGCTATGGCTACACCTTC. The rearrangement uses TRBV7-2 and TRBJ1-2; TRBD1 agrees at 10 bases. The V gene's germline CDR1 is SGHTA and CDR2 FQGNSA. This CDR3 is built from 16 residues. Trimming took 4 bases from V and 4 from J; bases not matched to a gene: 9.

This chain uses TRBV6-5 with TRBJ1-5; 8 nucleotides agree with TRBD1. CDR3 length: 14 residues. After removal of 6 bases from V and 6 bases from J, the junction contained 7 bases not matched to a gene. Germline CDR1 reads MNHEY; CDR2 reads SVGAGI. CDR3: CASRGGQGSQPQHF. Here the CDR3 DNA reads TGTGCCAGCAGGGGCGGACAGGGTAGTCAGCCCCAGCATTTT.

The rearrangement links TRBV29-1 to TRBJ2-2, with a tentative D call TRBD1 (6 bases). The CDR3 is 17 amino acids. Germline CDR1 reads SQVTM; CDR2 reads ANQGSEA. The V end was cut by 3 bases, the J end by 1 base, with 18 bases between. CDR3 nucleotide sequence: TGCAGCGTTGATTTGGCCAGGGGAAAGCAGAACACCGGGGAGCTGTTTTTT. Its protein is CSVDLARGKQNTGELFF.

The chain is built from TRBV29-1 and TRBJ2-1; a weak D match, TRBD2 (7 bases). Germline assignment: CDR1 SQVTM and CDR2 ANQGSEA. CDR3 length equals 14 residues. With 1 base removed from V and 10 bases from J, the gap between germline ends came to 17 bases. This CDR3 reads CSVEGRGGLREQFF. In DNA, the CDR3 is TGCAGCGTTGAAGGTAGGGGGGGGCTTCGGGAGCAGTTCTTC.

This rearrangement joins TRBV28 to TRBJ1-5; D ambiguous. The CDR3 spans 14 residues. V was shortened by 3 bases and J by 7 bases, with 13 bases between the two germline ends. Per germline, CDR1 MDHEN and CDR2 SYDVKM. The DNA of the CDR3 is TGTGCCAGCAGTTTGCACCAGGATGTGCAGCCCCAGCATTTT. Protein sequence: CASSLHQDVQPQHF.

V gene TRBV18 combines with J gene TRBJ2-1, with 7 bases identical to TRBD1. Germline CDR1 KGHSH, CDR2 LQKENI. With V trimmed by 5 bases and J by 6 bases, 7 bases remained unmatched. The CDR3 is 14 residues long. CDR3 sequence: CASSTITGVNEQFF. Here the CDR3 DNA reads TGTGCCAGCTCAACGATTACAGGGGTCAATGAGCAGTTCTTC.

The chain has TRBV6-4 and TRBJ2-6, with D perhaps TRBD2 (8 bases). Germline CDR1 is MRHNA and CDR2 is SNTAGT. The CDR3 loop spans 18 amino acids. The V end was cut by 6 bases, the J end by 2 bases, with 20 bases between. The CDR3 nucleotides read TGTGCCAGCAGGAGGGGGCAGCGGGAGTTGGCTGGGGCCAACGTCCTGACTTTC. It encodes CASRRGQRELAGANVLTF.

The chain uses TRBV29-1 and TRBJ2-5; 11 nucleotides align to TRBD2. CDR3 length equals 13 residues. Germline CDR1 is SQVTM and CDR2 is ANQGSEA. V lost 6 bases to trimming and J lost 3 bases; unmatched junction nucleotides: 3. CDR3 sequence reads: CSVLAGGEETQYF. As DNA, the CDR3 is TGCAGCGTCCTAGCGGGGGGAGAAGAGACCCAGTACTTC.

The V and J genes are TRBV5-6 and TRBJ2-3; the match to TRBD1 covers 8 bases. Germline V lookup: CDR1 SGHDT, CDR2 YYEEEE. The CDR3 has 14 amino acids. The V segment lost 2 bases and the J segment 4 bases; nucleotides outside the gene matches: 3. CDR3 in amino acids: CASSFGTGADTQYF. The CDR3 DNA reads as TGTGCCAGCAGCTTCGGGACAGGAGCAGATACGCAGTATTTT.

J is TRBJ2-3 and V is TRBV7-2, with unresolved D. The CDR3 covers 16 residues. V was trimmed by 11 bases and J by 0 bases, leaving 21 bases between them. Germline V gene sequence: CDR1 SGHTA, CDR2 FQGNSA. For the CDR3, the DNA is TGTGCCGGGCCCCCGGCCGAATCCCCTAGCACAGATACGCAGTATTTT. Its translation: CAGPPAESPSTDTQYF.

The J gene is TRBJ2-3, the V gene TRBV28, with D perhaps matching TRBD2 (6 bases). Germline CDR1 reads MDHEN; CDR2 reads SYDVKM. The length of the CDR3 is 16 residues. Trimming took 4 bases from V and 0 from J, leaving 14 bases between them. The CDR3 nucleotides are TGTGCCAGCAGTTCACCCCGGGGGACTAGCACAGATACGCAGTATTTT. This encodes CASSSPRGTSTDTQYF.

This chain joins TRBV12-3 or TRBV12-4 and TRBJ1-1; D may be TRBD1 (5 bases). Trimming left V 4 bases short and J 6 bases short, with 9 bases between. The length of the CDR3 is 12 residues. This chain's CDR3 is CASSWGRPEAFF. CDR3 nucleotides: TGTGCCAGCAGTTGGGGGAGGCCTGAAGCTTTCTTT.

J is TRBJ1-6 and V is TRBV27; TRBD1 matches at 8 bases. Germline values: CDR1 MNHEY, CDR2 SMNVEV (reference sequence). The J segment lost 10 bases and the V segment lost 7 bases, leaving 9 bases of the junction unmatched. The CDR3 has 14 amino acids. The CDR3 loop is CASTWTGRDSPLHF. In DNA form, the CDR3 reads TGTGCCAGCACCTGGACAGGGAGGGACTCACCCCTCCACTTT.

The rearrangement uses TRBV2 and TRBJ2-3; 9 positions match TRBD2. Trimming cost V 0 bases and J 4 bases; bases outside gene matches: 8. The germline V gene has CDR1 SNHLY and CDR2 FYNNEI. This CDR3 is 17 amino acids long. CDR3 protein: CASSEALLAGASDTQYF. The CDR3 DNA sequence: TGTGCCAGCAGTGAAGCGCTTTTAGCGGGGGCCTCAGATACGCAGTATTTT.

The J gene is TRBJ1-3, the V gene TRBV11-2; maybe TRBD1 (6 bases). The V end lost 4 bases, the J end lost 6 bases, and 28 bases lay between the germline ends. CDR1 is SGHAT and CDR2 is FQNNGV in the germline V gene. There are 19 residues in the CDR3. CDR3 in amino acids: CASSSVLDSSRSNPNTIYF. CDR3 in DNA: TGTGCCAGCAGCTCGGTACTGGACAGCTCTCGCTCGAACCCAAACACCATATATTTT.

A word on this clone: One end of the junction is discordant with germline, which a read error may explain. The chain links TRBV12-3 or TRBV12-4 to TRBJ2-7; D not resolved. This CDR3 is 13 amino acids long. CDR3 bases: TGTGCCAGCAGTTTAAGCAGGTCCTACGGGCAGTACTTC. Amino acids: CASSLSRSYGQYF.

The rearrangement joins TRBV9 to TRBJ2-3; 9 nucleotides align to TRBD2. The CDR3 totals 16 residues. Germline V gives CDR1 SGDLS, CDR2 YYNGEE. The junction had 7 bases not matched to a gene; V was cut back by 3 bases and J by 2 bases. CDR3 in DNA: TGTGCCAGCAGCGCGGAAGCGGGGGGCCTCACAGATACGCAGTATTTT. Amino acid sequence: CASSAEAGGLTDTQYF.

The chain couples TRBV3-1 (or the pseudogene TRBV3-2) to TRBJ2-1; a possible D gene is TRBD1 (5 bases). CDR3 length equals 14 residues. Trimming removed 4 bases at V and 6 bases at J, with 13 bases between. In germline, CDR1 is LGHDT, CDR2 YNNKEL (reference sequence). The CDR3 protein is CASSRRQGSNEQFF. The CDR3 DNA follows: TGTGCCAGCAGCCGTAGGCAGGGTAGCAATGAGCAGTTCTTC.